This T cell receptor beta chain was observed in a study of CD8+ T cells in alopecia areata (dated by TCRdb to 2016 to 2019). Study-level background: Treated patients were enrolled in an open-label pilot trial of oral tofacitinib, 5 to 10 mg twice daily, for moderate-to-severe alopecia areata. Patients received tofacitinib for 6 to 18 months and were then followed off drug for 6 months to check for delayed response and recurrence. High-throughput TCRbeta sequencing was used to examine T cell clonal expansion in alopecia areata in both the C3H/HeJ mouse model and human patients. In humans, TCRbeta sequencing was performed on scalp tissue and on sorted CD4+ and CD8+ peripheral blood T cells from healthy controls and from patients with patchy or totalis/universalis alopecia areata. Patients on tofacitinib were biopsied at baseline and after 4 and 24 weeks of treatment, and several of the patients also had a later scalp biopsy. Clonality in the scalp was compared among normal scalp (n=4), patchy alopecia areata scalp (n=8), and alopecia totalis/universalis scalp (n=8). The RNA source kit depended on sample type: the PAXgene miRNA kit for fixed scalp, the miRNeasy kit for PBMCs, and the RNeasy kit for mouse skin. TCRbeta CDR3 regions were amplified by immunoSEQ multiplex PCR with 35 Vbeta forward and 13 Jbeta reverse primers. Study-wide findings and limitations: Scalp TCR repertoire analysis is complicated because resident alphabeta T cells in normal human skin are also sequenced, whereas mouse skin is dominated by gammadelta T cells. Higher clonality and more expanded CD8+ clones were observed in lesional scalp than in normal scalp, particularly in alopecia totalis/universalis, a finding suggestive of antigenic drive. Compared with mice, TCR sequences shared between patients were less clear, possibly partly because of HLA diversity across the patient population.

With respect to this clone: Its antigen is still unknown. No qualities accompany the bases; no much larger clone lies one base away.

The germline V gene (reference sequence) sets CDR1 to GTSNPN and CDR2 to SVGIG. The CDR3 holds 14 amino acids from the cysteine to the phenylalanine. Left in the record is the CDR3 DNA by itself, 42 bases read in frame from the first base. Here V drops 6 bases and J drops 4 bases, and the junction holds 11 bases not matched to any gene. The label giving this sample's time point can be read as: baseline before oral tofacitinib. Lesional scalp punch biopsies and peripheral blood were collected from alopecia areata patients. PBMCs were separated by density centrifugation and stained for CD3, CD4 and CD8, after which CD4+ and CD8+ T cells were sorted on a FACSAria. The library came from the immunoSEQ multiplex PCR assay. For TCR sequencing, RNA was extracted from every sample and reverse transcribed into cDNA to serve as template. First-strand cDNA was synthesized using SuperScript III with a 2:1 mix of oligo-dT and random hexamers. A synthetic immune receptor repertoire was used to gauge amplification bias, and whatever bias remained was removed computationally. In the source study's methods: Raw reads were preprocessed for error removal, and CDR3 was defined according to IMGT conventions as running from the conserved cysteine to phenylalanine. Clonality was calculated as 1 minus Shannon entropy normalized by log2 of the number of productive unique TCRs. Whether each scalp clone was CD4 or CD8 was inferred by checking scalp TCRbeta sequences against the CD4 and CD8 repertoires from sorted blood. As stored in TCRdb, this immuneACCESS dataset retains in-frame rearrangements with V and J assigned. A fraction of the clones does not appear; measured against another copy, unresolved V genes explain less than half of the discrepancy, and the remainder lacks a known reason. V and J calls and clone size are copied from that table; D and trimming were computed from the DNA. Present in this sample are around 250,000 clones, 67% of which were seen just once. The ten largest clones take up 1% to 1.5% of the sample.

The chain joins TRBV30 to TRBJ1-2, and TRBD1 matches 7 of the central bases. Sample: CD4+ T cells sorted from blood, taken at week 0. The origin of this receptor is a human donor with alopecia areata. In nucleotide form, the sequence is TGTGCCTGTTGGGCCCGGACAGGTGCCTATGGCTACACCTTC. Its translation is CACWARTGAYGYTF.